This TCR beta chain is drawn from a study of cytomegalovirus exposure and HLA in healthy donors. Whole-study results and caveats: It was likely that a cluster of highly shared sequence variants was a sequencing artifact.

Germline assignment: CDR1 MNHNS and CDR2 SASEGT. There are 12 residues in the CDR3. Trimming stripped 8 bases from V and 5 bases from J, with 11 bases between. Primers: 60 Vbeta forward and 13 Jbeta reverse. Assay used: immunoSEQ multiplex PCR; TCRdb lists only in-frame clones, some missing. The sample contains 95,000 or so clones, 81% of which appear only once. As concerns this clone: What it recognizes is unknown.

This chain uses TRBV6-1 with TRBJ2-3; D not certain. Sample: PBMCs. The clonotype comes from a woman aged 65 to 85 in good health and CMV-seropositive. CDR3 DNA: TGTGCCAGCGCTAGGCGTGGAGATACGCAGTATTTT. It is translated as CASARRGDTQYF.